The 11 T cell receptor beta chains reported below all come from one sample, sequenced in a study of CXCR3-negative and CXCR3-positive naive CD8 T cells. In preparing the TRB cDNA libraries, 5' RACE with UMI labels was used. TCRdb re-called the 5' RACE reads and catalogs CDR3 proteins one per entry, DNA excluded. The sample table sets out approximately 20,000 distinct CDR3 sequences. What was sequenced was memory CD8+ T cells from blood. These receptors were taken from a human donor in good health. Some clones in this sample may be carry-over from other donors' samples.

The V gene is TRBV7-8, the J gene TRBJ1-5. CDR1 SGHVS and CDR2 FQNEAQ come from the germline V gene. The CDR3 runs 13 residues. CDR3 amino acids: CASRLNSNQPQHF.

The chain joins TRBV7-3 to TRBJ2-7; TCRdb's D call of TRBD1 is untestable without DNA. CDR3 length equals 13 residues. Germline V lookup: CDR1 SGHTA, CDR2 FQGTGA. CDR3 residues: CASSLLGGGEQYF.

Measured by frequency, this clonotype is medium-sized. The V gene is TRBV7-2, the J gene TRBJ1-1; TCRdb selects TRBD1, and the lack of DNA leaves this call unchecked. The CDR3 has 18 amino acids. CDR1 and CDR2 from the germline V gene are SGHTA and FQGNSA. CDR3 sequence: CASSLYAVGTGGGVEAFF.

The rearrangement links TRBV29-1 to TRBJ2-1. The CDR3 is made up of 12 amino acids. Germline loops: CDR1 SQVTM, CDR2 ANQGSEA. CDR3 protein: CSVEGQNHEQFF.

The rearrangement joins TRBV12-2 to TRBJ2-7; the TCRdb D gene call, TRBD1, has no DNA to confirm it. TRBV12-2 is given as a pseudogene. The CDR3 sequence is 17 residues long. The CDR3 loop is CASRLRQGVYYSYEQYF.

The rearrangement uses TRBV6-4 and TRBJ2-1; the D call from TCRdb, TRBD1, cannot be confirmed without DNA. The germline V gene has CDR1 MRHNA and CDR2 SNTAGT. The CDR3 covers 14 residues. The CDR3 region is CASSPGQTTNEQFF.

The CDR3 loop is CSVAGGHEQYF. This sequence joins TRBV29-1 and TRBJ2-7; TCRdb outputs TRBD1, but without DNA this stays unchecked. From germline, CDR1 is SQVTM and CDR2 ANQGSEA. The CDR3 is 11 amino acids.

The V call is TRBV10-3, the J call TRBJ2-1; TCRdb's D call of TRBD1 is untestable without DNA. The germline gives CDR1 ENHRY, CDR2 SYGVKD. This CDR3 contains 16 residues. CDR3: CAISERGGGDYNEQFF.

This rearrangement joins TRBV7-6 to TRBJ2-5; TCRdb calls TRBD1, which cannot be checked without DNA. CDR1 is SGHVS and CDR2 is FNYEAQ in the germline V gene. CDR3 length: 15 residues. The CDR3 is CASSLWGALGETQYF.

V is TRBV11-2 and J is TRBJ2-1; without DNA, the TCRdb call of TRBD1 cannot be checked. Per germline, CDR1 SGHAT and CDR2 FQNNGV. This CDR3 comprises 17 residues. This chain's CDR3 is CASSLGGWGAPHNEQFF. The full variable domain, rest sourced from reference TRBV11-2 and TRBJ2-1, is EAGVAQSPRYKIIEKRQSVAFWCNPISGHATLYWYQQILGQGPKLLIQFQNNGVVDDSQLPKDRFSAERLKGVDSTLKIQPAKLEDSAVYLCASSLGGWGAPHNEQFFGPGTRLTVL.

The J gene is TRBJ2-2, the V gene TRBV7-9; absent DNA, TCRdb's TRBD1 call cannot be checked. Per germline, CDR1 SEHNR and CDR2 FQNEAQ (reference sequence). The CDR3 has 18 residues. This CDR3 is CASSPFPSRRGNTGELFF. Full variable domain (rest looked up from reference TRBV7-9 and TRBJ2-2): DTGVSQNPRHKITKRGQNVTFRCDPISEHNRLYWYRQTLGQGPEFLTYFQNEAQLEKSRLLSDRFSAERPKGSFSTLEIQRTEQGDSAMYLCASSPFPSRRGNTGELFFGEGSRLTVL.